These 2 T cell receptor beta chains came from one sample sequenced in a study of blood T cell repertoires in COVID-19. TCRdb's table, derived via immunoSEQ multiplex PCR, lists solely in-frame clones and lacks some. This sample has just under 350,000 clones, with 83% found just once. Sequencing was done on a sample of peripheral blood. Source of these receptors: a man aged 25 to 40 with active or convalescent COVID-19.

The J gene is TRBJ2-5, the V gene TRBV5-1; 10 bases fit TRBD1. The CDR3 consists of 16 residues. Germline CDR1 and CDR2: SGHRS and YFSETQ. After removal of 0 bases from V and 2 bases from J, the junction contained 4 bases not matched to a gene. Written as DNA, the CDR3 is TGCGCCAGCAGCTTGGCCCTGGGACAGGGGCAAGAGACCCAGTACTTC. This encodes CASSLALGQGQETQYF. The full variable domain, rest sourced from reference TRBV5-1 and TRBJ2-5, is KAGVTQTPRYLIKTRGQQVTLSCSPISGHRSVSWYQQTPGQGLQFLFEYFSETQRNKGNFPGRFSGRQFSNSRSEMNVSTLELGDSALYLCASSLALGQGQETQYFGPGTRLLVL.

This chain joins TRBV7-9 and TRBJ2-1; D gene ambiguous. CDR3 length: 15 residues. V shed 1 base and J shed 7 bases, with 14 bases lying between them. CDR1 is SEHNR, CDR2 FQNEAQ, per germline (reference sequence). This chain's CDR3 is CASSLVGGQRNEQFF. Here the CDR3 DNA reads TGTGCCAGCAGCTTAGTAGGCGGTCAGAGGAATGAGCAGTTCTTC.